Given below is one TCR beta chain in context. This specimen comes from a study of blood T cell repertoires in COVID-19. Study-wide context: Sites across the United States, Italy and Spain contributed samples from acute and convalescent COVID-19.

Participants, 18 to 89 years old, spanned fewer than 30 US areas. Assignments of participants to cohorts depended upon their own reported clinical history. Trimming removed 1 base at V and 8 bases at J, with 22 bases between. Germline-derived CDR1 and CDR2 are SGDLS and YYNGEE. The CDR3 spans 17 residues. The repertoire was sequenced with immunoSEQ multiplex PCR; TCRdb's copy has only in-frame clones and lacks some. Of around 180,000 clones in the sample, around 80% are singletons; the top ten hold about 12%. The chain has TRBV9 and TRBJ2-1; tentative D call: TRBD2 (6 bases). The origin of this receptor is a man over 45 who had recovered from COVID-19. The material sequenced was PBMCs or T cells enriched from blood (not recorded which). CDR3 sequence reads: CASSVRASASGRYEQFF. The CDR3 DNA is TGTGCCAGCAGCGTAAGGGCTAGCGCATCGGGAAGGTATGAGCAGTTCTTC.